The sequence of this T cell receptor (beta chain) was determined in a study of blood T cells in healthy people across ages. Through a sample-barcoded 5' primer and a J-beta primer mix, a second PCR was run for roughly 6 to 12 cycles. MiXCR, applied by TCRdb to the 5' RACE reads, yields one record per CDR3 protein. The sample yields approximately 2,000,000 distinct CDR3 sequences, approximately 39% seen once. Donation came from healthy Caucasian individuals in Russia who were aged about 6 to 95. Comments on this clonotype: Its antigen remains unidentified.

Study-level results: Long-lived donors exceeded aged donors in naive CD4+ cells and diversity. Among T cells, TCR beta diversity per million cells dropped roughly linearly as age rose.

The CDR3 is made up of 13 amino acids. Trimming cost V 4 bases and J 6 bases; bases outside gene matches: 5. Germline CDR1 and CDR2: PRHDT and FYEKMQ (reference sequence). The sample consisted of blood. The V call is TRBV13, the J call TRBJ1-2, with 7 bases lining up with TRBD1. The clonotype originates from a human donor in good health. The CDR3, as DNA: TGTGCCAGCAGCTCCACAGGGGTTGATGGCTACACCTTC. Translating gives CASSSTGVDGYTF. The entire variable domain, with the rest obtained from reference TRBV13 and TRBJ1-2, is as follows: AAGVIQSPRHLIKEKRETATLKCYPIPRHDTVYWYQQGPGQDPQFLISFYEKMQSDKGSIPDRFSAQQFSDYHSELNMSSLELGDSALYFCASSSTGVDGYTFGSGTRLTVV.